The 22 T cell receptor beta chains below all came from one sample that was sequenced in a study of cytomegalovirus exposure and HLA in healthy donors. PCR involved 60 Vbeta and 13 Jbeta primers. Sequenced by immunoSEQ multiplex PCR; TCRdb stores in-frame clones only, minus some. This sample's table reports about 58,000 clones. The material sequenced was PBMCs. The receptor set was obtained from a woman under 30 in good health and CMV-seronegative.

The rearrangement joins TRBV5-1 to TRBJ2-2, with TRBD2 matching over 9 bases. Trimming at V came to 3 bases and at J to 0 bases, leaving 3 bases not matched to a gene. The germline V gene encodes CDR1 SGHRS and CDR2 YFSETQ. This CDR3 is 16 amino acids long. The CDR3 loop reads CASSSLAGPNTGELFF. CDR3 in DNA: TGCGCCAGCAGCTCACTAGCGGGTCCGAACACCGGGGAGCTGTTTTTT.

This rearrangement joins TRBV4-2 to TRBJ2-7; possible D gene TRBD2, 6 bases. Trimming shortened V by 9 bases and J by 6 bases, and 24 bases separated the two germline ends. CDR1 is LGHNA and CDR2 is YNFKEQ in the germline V gene. The CDR3 is 15 residues long. CDR3 in amino acids: CASSGLGIDDREQYF. The CDR3, as DNA: TGTGCCAGTAGCGGATTGGGCATAGACGACCGCGAGCAGTACTTC.

The rearrangement uses TRBV2 and TRBJ1-1; D is possibly TRBD1 (5 bases). The germline V gene has CDR1 SNHLY and CDR2 FYNNEI. This CDR3 is built from 12 residues. V shed 4 bases and J shed 11 bases, with 14 bases lying between them. The CDR3 DNA sequence: TGTGCCAGCAGTGGGGGCGCGCGGTTGGCTTTCTTT. Translating it yields CASSGGARLAFF.

The chain recombines TRBV9 with TRBJ1-1, with 9 bases identical to TRBD1. The J segment lost 7 bases and the V segment lost 3 bases, leaving 4 bases of the junction unmatched. Germline values: CDR1 SGDLS, CDR2 YYNGEE. This CDR3 has 13 residues. CDR3 loop: CASSGQGEFEAFF. In nucleotides, the CDR3 is TGTGCCAGCAGCGGACAGGGGGAGTTTGAAGCTTTCTTT.

J is TRBJ1-1 and V is TRBV5-1; D not resolved. Trimming stripped 4 bases from V and 7 bases from J, with 20 bases between. Germline V gene sequence: CDR1 SGHRS, CDR2 YFSETQ. CDR3 length: 15 residues. The CDR3 bases are TGCGCCAGCAGCCCTCTCCAAGCGGGTCAGAATGAAGCTTTCTTT. This encodes CASSPLQAGQNEAFF. The whole variable domain, remainder taken from reference TRBV5-1 and TRBJ1-1, is KAGVTQTPRYLIKTRGQQVTLSCSPISGHRSVSWYQQTPGQGLQFLFEYFSETQRNKGNFPGRFSGRQFSNSRSEMNVSTLELGDSALYLCASSPLQAGQNEAFFGQGTRLTVV.

The genes are TRBV5-1 and TRBJ1-4, with 9 nucleotides matching TRBD1. The CDR3 totals 15 residues. The V gene's germline CDR1 is SGHRS and CDR2 YFSETQ. V shed 4 bases, J shed 5 bases, and the junction held 6 bases outside the gene matches. CDR3 region: CASSPTGTGNEKLFF. DNA of the CDR3: TGCGCCAGCAGCCCTACCGGGACAGGGAATGAAAAACTGTTTTTT.

The CDR3 sequence is CASSLGGQGMSYEQYF. The CDR3 DNA follows: TGCGCCAGCAGCTTGGGCGGACAGGGGATGTCCTACGAGCAGTACTTC. The chain uses TRBV5-1 and TRBJ2-7; 9 bases map to TRBD1. With V trimmed by 0 bases and J by 1 base, 5 bases remained unmatched. This CDR3 has 16 amino acids. In germline, CDR1 is SGHRS, CDR2 YFSETQ.

The chain couples TRBV18 to TRBJ1-5; 7 bases line up with TRBD1. Germline CDR1 reads KGHSH; CDR2 reads LQKENI. This CDR3 is 15 amino acids long. V gave up 4 bases and J gave up 3 bases; unmatched junction bases: 6. This CDR3 reads CASSHGQANNQPQHF. In DNA form, the CDR3 reads TGTGCCAGCTCACACGGACAGGCGAACAATCAGCCCCAGCATTTT.

The V and J genes are TRBV19 and TRBJ1-5; no clear D. V lost 7 bases, J lost 1 base, and 14 bases lay in between. Germline CDR1 reads LNHDA; CDR2 reads SQIVND (reference sequence). The CDR3 has 15 residues. CDR3 nucleotides: TGTGCCAGTACCTCTTACCGGGAAAGCAATCAGCCCCAGCATTTT. This gives the protein CASTSYRESNQPQHF.

The chain joins TRBV5-1 to TRBJ2-1; 13 bases fit TRBD2. The CDR3 consists of 14 residues. After removal of 0 bases from V and 10 bases from J, the junction contained 1 base not matched to a gene. Germline CDR1 reads SGHRS; CDR2 reads YFSETQ. The chain's CDR3 is CASSLVGLAGEQFF. The CDR3 DNA sequence: TGCGCCAGCAGCTTGGTGGGACTAGCGGGAGAGCAGTTCTTC.

CDR3 nucleotides: TGCAGCGTTGACGTCAGGAAAAGGGAGACCCAGTACTTC. This translates into CSVDVRKRETQYF. The rearrangement joins TRBV29-1 to TRBJ2-5; D remains unclear. V was shortened by 3 bases and J by 5 bases, with 13 bases between the two germline ends. CDR3 length: 13 residues. The germline gives CDR1 SQVTM, CDR2 ANQGSEA.

This chain joins TRBV18 and TRBJ2-5; weak D call: TRBD2 (7 bases). The J call is in doubt because the DNA end fits TRBJ2-7 better. The CDR3 is made up of 16 amino acids. Germline V gives CDR1 KGHSH, CDR2 LQKENI. CDR3 nucleotide sequence: TGTGCCAGCTCACCGCCCGGGGGGCTCCGGACGTACGAGCAGTACTTC. Its translation: CASSPPGGLRTYEQYF.

The J gene is TRBJ2-3, the V gene TRBV6-1; D is possibly TRBD1 (6 bases). The CDR3 extends over 16 amino acids. V was trimmed by 1 base and J by 2 bases, leaving 13 bases between them. Germline V lookup: CDR1 MNHNS, CDR2 SASEGT. Written as DNA, the CDR3 is TGTGCCAGCAGTGAAGTATTCAGGGGAAACACAGATACGCAGTATTTT. Translation gives CASSEVFRGNTDTQYF.

The V and J genes are TRBV5-1 and TRBJ1-1, with D uncertain. This CDR3 spans 14 amino acids. The germline CDR1 and CDR2 sequences are SGHRS and YFSETQ. Trimming pared 0 bases from V and 0 bases from J, leaving 6 bases between. The CDR3 bases are TGCGCCAGCAGCTTGGACATCATGAACACTGAAGCTTTCTTT. Its translation: CASSLDIMNTEAFF.

The chain joins TRBV13 to TRBJ2-1, with 10 bases matching TRBD1. Trimming cost V 2 bases and J 10 bases; bases outside gene matches: 8. Per germline, CDR1 PRHDT and CDR2 FYEKMQ (reference sequence). This CDR3 region has 15 residues. Here the CDR3 reads CASSLRRTGGYEQFF. The CDR3 DNA reads TGTGCCAGCAGCTTAAGGAGGACAGGGGGTTACGAGCAGTTCTTC.

The chain combines TRBV6-5 with TRBJ1-4, with 11 bases identical to TRBD1. Germline lookup yields CDR1 MNHEY and CDR2 SVGAGI. Trimming removed 4 bases from V and 8 bases from J; junction bases left unmatched: 6. The CDR3 extends over 15 amino acids. CDR3 nucleotide sequence: TGTGCCAGCAGTTCAACCGGGACAGGGGGAGAAAAACTGTTTTTT. It is translated as CASSSTGTGGEKLFF.

The chain couples TRBV6-1 to TRBJ2-7; 9 bases are shared with TRBD1. CDR1 and CDR2 (germline): MNHNS, SASEGT. This CDR3 is built from 14 residues. Unmatched junction bases numbered 7, after V lost 10 bases and J lost 0 bases. The CDR3 protein is CATRPGQGSYEQYF. The CDR3 DNA reads TGTGCCACCCGACCGGGACAGGGCTCCTACGAGCAGTACTTC.

Worth noting for this clone: Within the sample, other DNA sequences also encode this same CDR3. The chain uses TRBV5-1 and TRBJ1-6; no definite D call. Trimming shortened V by 4 bases and J by 7 bases, and 15 bases separated the two germline ends. The CDR3 covers 15 residues. Germline CDR1 is SGHRS and CDR2 is YFSETQ. The CDR3 coding sequence is TGCGCCAGCAGCCTCGGACCACGAGGGAATTCACCCCTCCACTTT. Translation: CASSLGPRGNSPLHF.

The V and J genes are TRBV9 and TRBJ2-2, with 7 bases matching TRBD2. CDR3 length: 16 amino acids. The germline V gene has CDR1 SGDLS and CDR2 YYNGEE. V shed 0 bases, J shed 3 bases, and the junction held 5 bases outside the gene matches. The CDR3 here is CASSVVSGAYTGELFF. The CDR3 nucleotides are TGTGCCAGCAGCGTAGTGAGCGGGGCTTACACCGGGGAGCTGTTTTTT.

To note about this clone: Compared with germline, one end of the junction differs, possibly owing to a read error. The chain links TRBV30 to TRBJ1-1; D not resolved. The CDR3 is 11 residues long. Germline-derived CDR1 and CDR2 are GTSNPN and SVGIG (reference sequence). CDR3 amino acids: CAQWRDTEDFF. In DNA, the CDR3 is TGTGCCCAGTGGAGGGATACTGAAGATTTCTTT.

The CDR3 DNA reads TGTGCCAGCAGCTTCGGGGGTCGGAGCTCTGGGGCCAACGTCCTGACTTTC. It codes for CASSFGGRSSGANVLTF. The genes are TRBV5-4 and TRBJ2-6; maybe TRBD2 (6 bases). The CDR3 sequence is 17 residues long. Germline CDR1 is SGHNT and CDR2 is YYREEE (reference sequence). Trimming removed 2 bases from V and 0 bases from J, with 12 bases in between.

The rearrangement uses TRBV5-1 and TRBJ1-2; 10 bases map to TRBD1. This CDR3 comprises 13 residues. V lost 4 bases and J lost 7; bases outside the gene matches: 4. In germline, CDR1 is SGHRS, CDR2 YFSETQ. CDR3 loop: CASSHDRGLGYTF. The CDR3 bases are TGCGCCAGCAGCCACGACAGGGGGCTTGGCTACACCTTC.